This T cell receptor (beta chain) was sequenced during a study of blood T cells in healthy people across ages. Background on the study: Per two T cells, about one barcoded beta molecule was captured through template switching.

Study outcomes and limitations: A strong correlation between TCR beta diversity and naive T cell percentage was seen.

This CDR3 region has 17 residues. The V gene's germline CDR1 is ENHRY and CDR2 SYGVKD. V shed 2 bases, J shed 4 bases, and the junction held 9 bases outside the gene matches. On this clonotype: The antigen is unknown.

Next came a second PCR, run for roughly 7 to 12 cycles, which used a sample-barcoded 5' primer along with a J-beta primer mix. A single record per CDR3 protein comes from TCRdb applying MiXCR to the 5' RACE reads. This table has more than 700,000 distinct CDR3 sequences, 50% to 65% appearing once. The V and J genes are TRBV10-3 and TRBJ2-4, with 9 bases identical to TRBD1. This receptor was taken from an older man in good health. The material sequenced was blood. This chain's CDR3 is CAISERRDGTGKNIQYF. The CDR3, as DNA: TGTGCCATCAGTGAGCGGCGGGACGGGACAGGGAAAAACATTCAGTACTTC.